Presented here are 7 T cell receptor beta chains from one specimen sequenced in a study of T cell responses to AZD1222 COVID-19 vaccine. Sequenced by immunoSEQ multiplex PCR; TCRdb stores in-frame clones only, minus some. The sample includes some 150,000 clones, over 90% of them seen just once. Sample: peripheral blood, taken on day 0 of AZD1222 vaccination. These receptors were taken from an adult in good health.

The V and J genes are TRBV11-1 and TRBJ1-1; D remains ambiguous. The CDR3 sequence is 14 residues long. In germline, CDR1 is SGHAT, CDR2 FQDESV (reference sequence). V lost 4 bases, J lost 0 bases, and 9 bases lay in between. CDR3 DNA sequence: TGTGCCAGCAGCTACGTCGGGGTGAACACTGAAGCTTTCTTT. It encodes CASSYVGVNTEAFF. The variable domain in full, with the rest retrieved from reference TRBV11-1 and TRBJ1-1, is EAEVAQSPRYKITEKSQAVAFWCDPISGHATLYWYRQILGQGPELLVQFQDESVVDDSQLPKDRFSAERLKGVDSTLKIQPAELGDSAMYLCASSYVGVNTEAFFGQGTRLTVV.

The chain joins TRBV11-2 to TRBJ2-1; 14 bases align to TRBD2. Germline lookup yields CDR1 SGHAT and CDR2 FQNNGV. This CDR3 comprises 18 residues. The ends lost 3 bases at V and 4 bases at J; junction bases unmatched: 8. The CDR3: CASSFRLAGGQGYNEQFF. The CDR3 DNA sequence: TGTGCCAGCAGCTTTAGACTAGCGGGGGGGCAGGGTTACAATGAGCAGTTCTTC.

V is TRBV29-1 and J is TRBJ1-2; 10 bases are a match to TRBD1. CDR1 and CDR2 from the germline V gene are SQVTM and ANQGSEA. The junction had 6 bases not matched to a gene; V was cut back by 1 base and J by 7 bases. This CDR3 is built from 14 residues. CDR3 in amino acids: CSVEVTGGRGGYTF. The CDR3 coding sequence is TGCAGCGTTGAAGTGACAGGGGGCAGGGGTGGCTACACCTTC.

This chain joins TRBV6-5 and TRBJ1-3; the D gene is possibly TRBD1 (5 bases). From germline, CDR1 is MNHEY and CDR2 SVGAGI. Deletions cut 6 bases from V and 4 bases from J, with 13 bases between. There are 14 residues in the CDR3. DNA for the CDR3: TGTGCCAGCAGCACGAACAGGAACGGAAACACCATATATTTT. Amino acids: CASSTNRNGNTIYF.

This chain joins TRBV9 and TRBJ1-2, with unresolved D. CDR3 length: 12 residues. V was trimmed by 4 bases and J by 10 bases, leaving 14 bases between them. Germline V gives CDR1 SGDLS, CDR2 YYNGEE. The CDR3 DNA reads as TGTGCCAGCAGCCCGCCAAGTGGAAACTACACCTTC. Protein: CASSPPSGNYTF.

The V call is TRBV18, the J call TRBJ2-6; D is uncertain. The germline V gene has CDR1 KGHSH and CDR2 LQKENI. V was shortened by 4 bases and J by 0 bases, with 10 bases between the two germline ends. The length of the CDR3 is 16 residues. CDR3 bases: TGTGCCAGCTCACTGGACGGTGCCTCTGGGGCCAACGTCCTGACTTTC. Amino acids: CASSLDGASGANVLTF.

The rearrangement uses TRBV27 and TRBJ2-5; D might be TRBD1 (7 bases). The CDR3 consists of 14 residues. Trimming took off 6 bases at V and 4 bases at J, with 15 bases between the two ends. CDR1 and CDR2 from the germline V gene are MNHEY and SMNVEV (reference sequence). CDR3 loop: CASRPEGASETQYF. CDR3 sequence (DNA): TGTGCCAGCAGGCCGGAGGGGGCATCAGAGACCCAGTACTTC.